The 29 T cell receptor beta chains below were found in one sample sequenced in a study of OX40 agonist ivuxolimab in advanced cancers. Assay used: immunoSEQ multiplex PCR; TCRdb lists only in-frame clones, some missing. The profile shows approximately 76,000 clones, more than 85% of them singletons. The sample consisted of CD4+ or CD8+ T cells sorted from blood, taken in a trial of the OX40 agonist ivuxolimab. The receptors were gathered from an adult with an advanced solid tumor such as melanoma, head and neck, liver or kidney cancer.

The rearrangement links TRBV5-1 to TRBJ2-2; D not certain. The CDR3 is 16 residues long. The V gene lost 7 bases and the J gene lost 1 base, with 17 bases spanning the gap. The germline CDR1 and CDR2 sequences are SGHRS and YFSETQ. The CDR3 sequence is CASGLIRVVNTGELFF. For the CDR3, the DNA is TGCGCCAGCGGGCTAATTAGGGTTGTGAACACCGGGGAGCTGTTTTTT.

J is TRBJ1-1 and V is TRBV30; a weak D match, TRBD1 (5 bases). V lost 0 bases, J lost 7 bases, and 9 bases lay in between. In germline, CDR1 is GTSNPN, CDR2 SVGIG (reference sequence). The CDR3 has 12 amino acids. The CDR3 region has the DNA TGTGCCTGGAGTGTACCGGGGCTTGAAGCTTTCTTT. Residues: CAWSVPGLEAFF. The variable domain in full, with the rest retrieved from reference TRBV30 and TRBJ1-1, is SQTIHQWPATLVQPVGSPLSLECTVEGTSNPNLYWYRQAAGRGLQLLFYSVGIGQISSEVPQNLSASRPQDRQFILSSKKLLLSDSGFYLCAWSVPGLEAFFGQGTRLTVV.

The rearrangement uses TRBV4-1 and TRBJ1-2; D is uncertain. CDR3 length equals 16 residues. V lost 0 bases, J lost 8 bases, and 19 bases lay in between. Germline values: CDR1 MGHRA, CDR2 YSYEKL. The CDR3 is CASSQDAGRGILGYTF. The CDR3 coding sequence is TGCGCCAGCAGCCAAGACGCGGGTCGAGGGATATTGGGCTACACCTTC.

The V gene is TRBV4-1, the J gene TRBJ2-7; D might be TRBD2 (5 bases). Trimming pared 0 bases from V and 3 bases from J, leaving 6 bases between. CDR3 length: 13 amino acids. Looked up from germline, CDR1 is MGHRA and CDR2 is YSYEKL. The CDR3 reads CASSQDRGYEQYF. CDR3 nucleotides: TGCGCCAGCAGCCAAGATCGGGGCTACGAGCAGTACTTC.

The count of this clone is one. This sequence joins TRBV29-1 and TRBJ2-5; 11 bases align to TRBD2. The V gene's germline CDR1 is SQVTM and CDR2 ANQGSEA. J gave up 4 bases and V 4 bases, and 5 bases lay outside the gene matches. The CDR3 has 14 residues. The DNA for the CDR3 is TGCAGCGTTGTAGCGGGGGGGCCAAGAGAGACCCAGTACTTC. It yields the protein CSVVAGGPRETQYF.

V and J are TRBV6-5 and TRBJ2-7; D ambiguous. Germline V lookup: CDR1 MNHEY, CDR2 SVGAGI. V dropped 5 bases and J dropped 3 bases, with 8 bases sitting between them. This CDR3 spans 12 amino acids. The CDR3 DNA follows: TGTGCCAGCAGTGCTAACCTCTACGAGCAGTACTTC. This sequence encodes CASSANLYEQYF.

This clone was seen a handful of times. The chain combines TRBV13 with TRBJ1-5; TRBD1 is a possible D gene (5 bases). V lost 4 bases and J lost 7, with 8 bases in between. Germline CDR1 and CDR2: PRHDT and FYEKMQ (reference sequence). This CDR3 has 12 amino acids. The DNA for the CDR3 is TGTGCCAGCAGCTCAAGGGGCCAGCCCCAGCATTTT. This encodes CASSSRGQPQHF.

This chain connects TRBV5-5 to TRBJ1-1, with D uncertain. CDR3 size: 16 residues. The germline V gene has CDR1 SGHKS and CDR2 YYEKEE (reference sequence). The V end lost 1 base, the J end lost 0 bases, and 13 bases lay between the germline ends. For the CDR3, the DNA is TGTGCCAGCAGCTTGTCGGCAGATGATATGAACACTGAAGCTTTCTTT. Its protein is CASSLSADDMNTEAFF.

The J gene is TRBJ2-7, the V gene TRBV5-1; TRBD1 aligns across 7 bases. The CDR3 totals 14 residues. The germline V gene encodes CDR1 SGHRS and CDR2 YFSETQ. Losses at the gene ends were 6 bases for V and 0 bases for J; bases not matched to a gene: 6. The CDR3 protein is CASTLGQSSYEQYF. As DNA, the CDR3 is TGCGCCAGCACCCTGGGACAGAGCTCCTACGAGCAGTACTTC.

V usage is TRBV9 and J usage is TRBJ1-1; 8 nucleotides agree with TRBD1. The germline CDR1 and CDR2 sequences are SGDLS and YYNGEE. This CDR3 has 19 amino acids. The trim removed 0 bases at V and 1 base at J, leaving 14 bases unmatched. CDR3 residues: CASSVASIGQGATNTEAFF. CDR3 nucleotide sequence: TGTGCCAGCAGCGTAGCATCGATCGGACAGGGCGCCACGAACACTGAAGCTTTCTTT.

This clone was counted only a few times. Other nucleotide sequences in the sample specify the same CDR3. The chain has TRBV29-1 and TRBJ1-1, with D unresolved. CDR3 size: 10 residues. Germline CDR1 is SQVTM and CDR2 is ANQGSEA. With 3 bases removed from V and 1 base from J, the gap between germline ends came to 0 bases. Here the CDR3 DNA reads TGCAGCGTTGAGAACACTGAAGCTTTCTTT. Translating it yields CSVENTEAFF.

CDR3: CASSWGGHEQFF. As DNA, the CDR3 is TGTGCCAGCAGCTGGGGGGGACACGAGCAGTTCTTC. The chain carries TRBV5-6 and TRBJ2-1, with D possibly being TRBD2 (7 bases). CDR1 and CDR2 from the germline V gene are SGHDT and YYEEEE. V lost 3 bases to trimming and J lost 10 bases, with 11 bases between them. The CDR3 covers 12 residues.

The rearrangement joins TRBV5-5 to TRBJ1-5, with D possibly TRBD1 on 5 matching bases. The CDR3 is 17 amino acids. Trimming removed 2 bases from V and 0 bases from J, with 15 bases in between. CDR1 and CDR2 (germline): SGHKS, YYEKEE (reference sequence). The CDR3 loop is CASSLGGQGSSNQPQHF. CDR3 bases: TGTGCCAGCAGCTTAGGAGGGCAGGGCAGTAGCAATCAGCCCCAGCATTTT.

The chain joins TRBV30 to TRBJ2-5, with D tentatively TRBD2 (5 bases). The CDR3 spans 11 residues. In germline, CDR1 is GTSNPN, CDR2 SVGIG (reference sequence). V shed 5 bases and J shed 5 bases, with 9 bases lying between them. The chain's CDR3 is CAWERGETQYF. CDR3 nucleotide sequence: TGTGCCTGGGAACGAGGGGAGACCCAGTACTTC.

This chain joins TRBV11-2 and TRBJ2-5; TRBD1 might be the D (6 bases). This CDR3 comprises 14 residues. Germline CDR1 SGHAT, CDR2 FQNNGV. Between the trimmed V and J ends, which lost 5 bases and 7 bases, there was a span of 17 bases. CDR3 nucleotide sequence: TGTGCCAGCAGCACAACAGGGTTGAGGGGGACCCAGTACTTC. Translating gives CASSTTGLRGTQYF.

The genes are TRBV5-6 and TRBJ2-5; D is uncertain. The CDR3 is 14 residues long. V lost 1 base and J 5 bases, leaving 12 bases between the germline ends. Germline V gene sequence: CDR1 SGHDT, CDR2 YYEEEE. CDR3 in DNA: TGTGCCAGCAGCTTGAGTACGGGTCGGGAGACCCAGTACTTC. As protein: CASSLSTGRETQYF.

This chain joins TRBV19 and TRBJ2-7, with D possibly being TRBD1 or TRBD2 (5 bases each). Germline lookup yields CDR1 LNHDA and CDR2 SQIVND (reference sequence). Between the trimmed V and J ends, which lost 5 bases and 2 bases, there was a span of 16 bases. This CDR3 has 15 residues. The CDR3 region is CASSVGGYHPYEQYF. For the CDR3, the DNA is TGTGCCAGTAGTGTTGGGGGATACCATCCCTACGAGCAGTACTTC.

This chain links TRBV13 with TRBJ2-5, with D unresolved. Germline-derived CDR1 and CDR2 are PRHDT and FYEKMQ (reference sequence). V was shortened by 0 bases and J by 5 bases, with 7 bases between the two germline ends. CDR3 length: 13 amino acids. In DNA, the CDR3 is TGTGCCAGCAGCTTAGGGGGTCTTGAGACCCAGTACTTC. It encodes CASSLGGLETQYF.

J is TRBJ1-4 and V is TRBV5-8, with a possible D match to TRBD1 (5 bases). Trimming pared 4 bases from V and 6 bases from J, leaving 10 bases between. Germline V CDR1 and CDR2: SGHTS, YDEGEE. This CDR3 region has 13 residues. This chain's CDR3 is CASSTRGDEKLFF. In nucleotides, the CDR3 is TGTGCCAGCAGCACTCGAGGGGATGAAAAACTGTTTTTT.

The chain uses TRBV7-9 and TRBJ2-2, with D unclear. Per the germline V gene, CDR1 is SEHNR and CDR2 is FQNEAQ (reference sequence). The CDR3 runs 15 residues. The V end was cut by 4 bases, the J end by 5 bases, with 14 bases between. The CDR3 here is CASSSIVLRTGELFF. In DNA, the CDR3 is TGTGCCAGCAGCTCCATAGTGCTGCGGACCGGGGAGCTGTTTTTT.

The chain combines TRBV4-1 with TRBJ2-2; possible D gene TRBD1, 5 bases. V was shortened by 4 bases and J by 9 bases, with 15 bases between the two germline ends. The CDR3 contains 14 residues. The germline V gene encodes CDR1 MGHRA and CDR2 YSYEKL. CDR3 DNA sequence: TGCGCCAGCAGCCCCACAGGAACCTCCAGGGAGCTGTTTTTT. This translates into CASSPTGTSRELFF.

This chain connects TRBV4-3 to TRBJ1-4, with D perhaps matching TRBD1 (5 bases). The CDR3 sequence is 17 residues long. The V and J ends lost 3 bases and 8 bases respectively, with 22 bases between them. The germline V gene encodes CDR1 LGHNA and CDR2 YSLEER. The CDR3 nucleotides read TGCGCCAGCAGCCAGGCGGTAGGGGCCTCCCTGGGGGAAAAACTGTTTTTT. Protein: CASSQAVGASLGEKLFF.

The chain has TRBV2 and TRBJ2-1; TRBD2 is a possible D gene (6 bases). The V and J ends lost 9 bases and 0 bases respectively, with 12 bases between them. CDR3 length: 14 amino acids. The V gene's germline CDR1 is SNHLY and CDR2 FYNNEI. In DNA form, the CDR3 reads TGTGCCAGAAGGGGACTCCTCTCCTACAATGAGCAGTTCTTC. Amino acids: CARRGLLSYNEQFF.

This clone occurred once. The chain has TRBV13 and TRBJ2-5; TRBD2 is a possible D gene (6 bases). Germline-derived CDR1 and CDR2 are PRHDT and FYEKMQ (reference sequence). The length of the CDR3 is 17 residues. V gave up 5 bases and J gave up 2 bases, with 21 bases separating them. The CDR3 loop is CASSPSFPGSRQETQYF. CDR3 DNA sequence: TGTGCCAGCAGCCCCAGTTTCCCCGGGAGCCGTCAAGAGACCCAGTACTTC.

This chain connects TRBV29-1 to TRBJ2-6; D uncertain. V was shortened by 7 bases and J by 0 bases, with 16 bases between the two germline ends. Germline CDR1 reads SQVTM; CDR2 reads ANQGSEA. The CDR3 runs 16 residues. CDR3 nucleotide sequence: TGCAGCGCCGTAACACCTCCTTTCTCTGGGGCCAACGTCCTGACTTTC. Its translation is CSAVTPPFSGANVLTF.

This clone was recorded once. The J gene is TRBJ1-2, the V gene TRBV14, with D maybe TRBD1 (5 bases). The germline V and J ends were trimmed by 8 bases and 4 bases, with 14 bases remaining between them. This CDR3 has 13 amino acids. In germline, CDR1 is SGHDN, CDR2 FVKESK. The CDR3 here is CASGAGTLYGYTF. CDR3 in DNA: TGTGCCAGCGGGGCAGGTACCCTCTATGGCTACACCTTC.

V usage is TRBV27 and J usage is TRBJ1-2; no clear D. V lost 11 bases to trimming and J lost 2 bases, with 12 bases between them. In germline, CDR1 is MNHEY, CDR2 SMNVEV (reference sequence). The CDR3 totals 12 residues. CDR3 in amino acids: CAAYRPNYGYTF. CDR3 nucleotide sequence: TGTGCCGCCTACCGCCCAAACTATGGCTACACCTTC.

This chain uses TRBV11-2 with TRBJ2-7; D uncertain. V lost 5 bases and J lost 5, with 13 bases in between. This CDR3 is 13 amino acids long. From germline, CDR1 is SGHAT and CDR2 FQNNGV. The CDR3 coding sequence is TGTGCCAGCAGCGGGGTCGTGGCCGACGAGCAGTACTTC. Its translation is CASSGVVADEQYF.

The rearrangement joins TRBV29-1 to TRBJ2-3; TRBD2 aligns across 11 bases. The CDR3 consists of 21 residues. CDR1 is SQVTM and CDR2 is ANQGSEA in the germline V gene. V was clipped by 7 bases and J by 2 bases; unmatched bases: 26. CDR3 nucleotides: TGCAGCGCTGAGGGGCCTAGCGGGGGGCCTCCCGAAACGGCACACACAGATACGCAGTATTTT. It is translated as CSAEGPSGGPPETAHTDTQYF.